The 7 T cell receptor beta chains given below trace back to one sample, sequenced in a study of Ad26.COV2.S vaccination and SARS-CoV-2 variants. Sequenced by immunoSEQ multiplex PCR; TCRdb stores in-frame clones only, minus some. In the table there are approximately 400,000 clones, 90% to 95% of which are singletons. Here the sequenced sample was peripheral blood, taken after recovery from COVID-19. These receptors originate from a human donor who had recovered from COVID-19.

This chain links TRBV7-6 with TRBJ1-3, with D uncertain. Per germline, CDR1 SGHVS and CDR2 FNYEAQ. Trimming removed 5 bases at V and 1 base at J, with 27 bases between. CDR3 length equals 20 residues. In DNA, the CDR3 is TGTGCCAGCAGCATAAGGTCGGTCTGGAGGCAGGAAGATTCTGGAAACACCATATATTTT. Its translation: CASSIRSVWRQEDSGNTIYF.

The V gene is TRBV18, the J gene TRBJ2-1, with TRBD1 matching 8 bases. V lost 6 bases to trimming and J lost 4 bases; unmatched junction nucleotides: 5. This CDR3 contains 14 residues. Germline lookup yields CDR1 KGHSH and CDR2 LQKENI. CDR3 sequence: CASSMTGEYNEQFF. DNA for the CDR3: TGTGCCAGCTCCATGACAGGGGAGTACAATGAGCAGTTCTTC.

The CDR3 loop reads CASSYGQSANYGYTF. The CDR3 nucleotides are TGTGCCAGCAGTTACGGGCAGTCTGCAAACTATGGCTACACCTTC. V gene TRBV6-5 combines with J gene TRBJ1-2, with no clear D. The V end lost 2 bases, the J end lost 2 bases, and 12 bases lay between the germline ends. Germline CDR1 is MNHEY and CDR2 is SVGAGI. The CDR3 is 15 amino acids.

The rearrangement uses TRBV6-6 and TRBJ1-1, with a weak D call TRBD1 (5 bases). The CDR3 length is 15 residues. V dropped 2 bases and J dropped 0 bases, with 10 bases sitting between them. In germline, CDR1 is MNHNY, CDR2 SVGAGI (reference sequence). The CDR3 DNA follows: TGTGCCAGCAGTTACGACAGCCAACTGAACACTGAAGCTTTCTTT. Translation: CASSYDSQLNTEAFF.

The CDR3 protein is CASSQGGGAGETQYF. The DNA for the CDR3 is TGTGCCAGCAGCCAAGGTGGGGGGGCCGGGGAGACCCAGTACTTC. The chain joins TRBV3-1 (or the pseudogene TRBV3-2) to TRBJ2-5, with a possible D match to TRBD2 (7 bases). The germline gives CDR1 LGHDT, CDR2 YNNKEL (reference sequence). V was pared by 1 base and J by 5 bases, with 14 bases between. The CDR3 runs 15 residues.

The chain joins TRBV15 to TRBJ2-7; maybe TRBD2 (6 bases). There are 15 residues in the CDR3. Trimming took off 5 bases at V and 0 bases at J, with 14 bases between the two ends. Per the germline V gene, CDR1 is LNHNV and CDR2 is YYDKDF (reference sequence). As DNA, the CDR3 is TGTGCCACCAGCCCCGGGACTCAATCCTCCTACGAGCAGTACTTC. Translation gives CATSPGTQSSYEQYF. The full variable domain, completed using reference TRBV15 and TRBJ2-7, is DAMVIQNPRYQVTQFGKPVTLSCSQTLNHNVMYWYQQKSSQAPKLLFHYYDKDFNNEADTPDNFQSRRPNTSFCFLDIRSPGLGDTAMYLCATSPGTQSSYEQYFGPGTRLTVT.

The gene calls are TRBV2 and TRBJ2-1, with 8 nucleotides matching TRBD2. The ends lost 9 bases at V and 7 bases at J; junction bases unmatched: 14. This CDR3 spans 15 amino acids. CDR1 SNHLY and CDR2 FYNNEI come from the germline V gene. The CDR3 spells CASLELRGALNEQFF. The CDR3 DNA reads as TGTGCCAGTTTAGAGTTGCGGGGGGCCCTAAATGAGCAGTTCTTC.